These 16 T cell receptor beta chains were sequenced from one sample in a study of Ad26.COV2.S vaccination and SARS-CoV-2 variants. Clones were sequenced by immunoSEQ multiplex PCR, and TCRdb holds only the in-frame ones, with some missing. The repertoire holds 300,000 to 450,000 clones, with about 85% as singletons. Treatment described: roughly 19 received Ad26.COV2.S at low or high dose, single or two shots; roughly 5 received placebo; per-sample allocation not given. Specimen acquisition occurred on day 63 following the initial vaccine or placebo injection. The specimen comprised peripheral blood, sampled in a trial of Ad26.COV2.S vaccine versus placebo. These receptors all come from a person aged 18-65 years who received the Ad26.COV2.S COVID-19 vaccine or a placebo.

The V and J genes are TRBV6-2 or TRBV6-3 and TRBJ2-1, with 7 nucleotides matching TRBD1. Germline assignment: CDR1 MNHEY and CDR2 SVGEGT. The CDR3 sequence is 16 residues long. After removal of 4 bases from V and 8 bases from J, the junction contained 14 bases not matched to a gene. CDR3: CASSSPRDSVQDEQFF. DNA of the CDR3: TGTGCCAGCAGTTCACCCCGGGACAGCGTACAAGATGAGCAGTTCTTC.

The rearrangement uses TRBV4-1 and TRBJ1-3; 8 bases match TRBD1. J gave up 0 bases and V 2 bases, and 3 bases lay outside the gene matches. The germline gives CDR1 MGHRA, CDR2 YSYEKL. The CDR3 loop spans 16 amino acids. In DNA form, the CDR3 reads TGCGCCAGCAGCCAACTTACAGGGGGCTCTGGAAACACCATATATTTT. This sequence encodes CASSQLTGGSGNTIYF.

The chain is built from TRBV3-1 (or the pseudogene TRBV3-2) and TRBJ1-4; D may be TRBD1 (5 bases). CDR1 is LGHDT and CDR2 is YNNKEL in the germline V gene (reference sequence). The CDR3 sequence is 16 residues long. V dropped 1 base and J dropped 7 bases, with 16 bases sitting between them. DNA for the CDR3: TGTGCCAGCAGCCAAGGCGGCGGGGCGGGATCTGAAAAACTGTTTTTT. It codes for CASSQGGGAGSEKLFF.

This chain links TRBV27 with TRBJ1-6, with 9 nucleotides matching TRBD1. After removal of 5 bases from V and 10 bases from J, the junction contained 6 bases not matched to a gene. The CDR3 contains 14 residues. The germline CDR1 and CDR2 sequences are MNHEY and SMNVEV (reference sequence). This CDR3 is CASSVTGGVSPLHF. For the CDR3, the DNA is TGTGCCAGCAGTGTGACAGGGGGTGTCTCACCCCTCCACTTT.

The genes are TRBV7-2 and TRBJ2-7; D not certain. The CDR3 covers 12 residues. The germline V gene has CDR1 SGHTA and CDR2 FQGNSA. Trimming shortened V by 5 bases and J by 4 bases, and 9 bases separated the two germline ends. This CDR3 is CASSPYPYEQYF. As DNA, the CDR3 is TGTGCCAGCAGCCCCTATCCTTACGAGCAGTACTTC.

Only one count was recorded for this clone. This CDR3 is CASSDTTGRYEQFF. Here the CDR3 DNA reads TGCGCCAGCAGCGATACGACAGGACGGTATGAGCAGTTCTTC. The chain links TRBV5-1 to TRBJ2-1; D might be TRBD1 (6 bases). Per the germline V gene, CDR1 is SGHRS and CDR2 is YFSETQ. The CDR3 loop spans 14 amino acids. V was pared by 4 bases and J by 8 bases, with 16 bases between. The whole variable domain, filled in from reference TRBV5-1 and TRBJ2-1, reads KAGVTQTPRYLIKTRGQQVTLSCSPISGHRSVSWYQQTPGQGLQFLFEYFSETQRNKGNFPGRFSGRQFSNSRSEMNVSTLELGDSALYLCASSDTTGRYEQFFGPGTRLTVL.

V gene TRBV3-1 (or the pseudogene TRBV3-2) combines with J gene TRBJ1-4, with TRBD1 matching over 9 bases. The CDR3 extends over 17 amino acids. CDR1 is LGHDT and CDR2 is YNNKEL in the germline V gene (reference sequence). The J segment lost 8 bases and the V segment lost 3 bases, leaving 13 bases of the junction unmatched. CDR3 nucleotides: TGTGCCAGCAGCCACACGAGAAAGGGACAGGGTCGGGAAAAACTGTTTTTT. Translated, it gives CASSHTRKGQGREKLFF.

The chain has TRBV7-7 and TRBJ2-5, with D possibly matching TRBD2 (5 bases). CDR3 length equals 15 residues. Between the trimmed V and J ends, which lost 5 bases and 4 bases, there was a span of 17 bases. Germline V CDR1 and CDR2: SSHAT, FNYEAQ (reference sequence). The CDR3 protein is CASSPTGRAGETQYF. As DNA, the CDR3 is TGTGCCAGCAGCCCCACTGGGCGGGCGGGAGAGACCCAGTACTTC.

CDR3 coding DNA: TGCGCCAGCAGCCCTCAGACAAACTATGGCTACACCTTC. Protein: CASSPQTNYGYTF. The gene calls are TRBV4-1 and TRBJ1-2; D is ambiguous. CDR1 and CDR2 (germline): MGHRA, YSYEKL. V lost 4 bases and J lost 2, with 8 bases in between. The CDR3 has 13 amino acids.

The rearrangement joins TRBV7-9 to TRBJ2-3; D perhaps matches TRBD2 (5 bases). CDR3 length equals 16 residues. The germline V gene has CDR1 SEHNR and CDR2 FQNEAQ (reference sequence). Deletions cut 0 bases from V and 6 bases from J, with 16 bases between. The DNA of the CDR3 is TGTGCCAGCAGCTTAGCCGGACTTCACCTCATTGATACGCAGTATTTT. Translated, it gives CASSLAGLHLIDTQYF.

The chain has TRBV2 and TRBJ1-6; 7 nucleotides line up with TRBD1. The CDR3 contains 15 residues. V shed 6 bases, J shed 9 bases, and the junction held 11 bases outside the gene matches. Germline CDR1 and CDR2: SNHLY and FYNNEI. CDR3 sequence reads: CASREQGTGGSPLHF. CDR3 nucleotides: TGTGCCAGCAGGGAACAGGGGACCGGAGGTTCACCCCTCCACTTT.

The rearrangement links TRBV6-5 to TRBJ1-2; D remains unclear. This CDR3 contains 13 residues. Trimming removed 7 bases from V and 0 bases from J, with 9 bases in between. Looked up from germline, CDR1 is MNHEY and CDR2 is SVGAGI. The CDR3 loop reads CASTPRTNYGYTF. The CDR3 nucleotides read TGTGCCAGCACTCCTCGTACTAACTATGGCTACACCTTC.

This clone was found a few times. The rearrangement links TRBV9 to TRBJ1-5; perhaps TRBD1 as D (6 bases). The CDR3 has 14 residues. The ends were cut back, 0 bases at V and 9 bases at J, with 13 bases in the middle. Germline V CDR1 and CDR2: SGDLS, YYNGEE. Here the CDR3 reads CASSVVDSYGPQHF. The DNA for the CDR3 is TGTGCCAGCAGCGTAGTGGACAGTTATGGGCCCCAGCATTTT. The entire variable domain, with the rest obtained from reference TRBV9 and TRBJ1-5, is as follows: DSGVTQTPKHLITATGQRVTLRCSPRSGDLSVYWYQQSLDQGLQFLIQYYNGEERAKGNILERFSAQQFPDLHSELNLSSLELGDSALYFCASSVVDSYGPQHFGDGTRLSIL.

V usage is TRBV10-3 and J usage is TRBJ2-7, with 9 bases matching TRBD2. V trimming: 6 bases; J trimming: 4 bases; junction bases outside the gene matches: 7. The CDR3 contains 14 residues. Germline CDR1 ENHRY, CDR2 SYGVKD. The CDR3 DNA is TGTGCCATCAGCTTAGCGGGAGTAGTTTACGAGCAGTACTTC. Translated, it gives CAISLAGVVYEQYF.

This chain uses TRBV18 with TRBJ2-7, with TRBD1 as a possible D gene (5 bases). Deletions cut 2 bases from V and 6 bases from J, with 11 bases between. The CDR3 runs to 13 residues. CDR1 is KGHSH and CDR2 is LQKENI in the germline V gene. In DNA form, the CDR3 reads TGTGCCAGCTCACCAGGGGCCGGATTCGAGCAGTACTTC. It codes for CASSPGAGFEQYF.

The sample holds a few counts of this clone. V gene TRBV3-1 (or the pseudogene TRBV3-2) combines with J gene TRBJ1-2; 7 nucleotides align to TRBD1. This CDR3 region has 14 residues. Germline V gene lookup returns CDR1 LGHDT and CDR2 YNNKEL (reference sequence). The ends lost 3 bases at V and 5 bases at J; junction bases unmatched: 6. CDR3 DNA: TGTGCCAGCAGCCAGGAGGGGGCCGATTATGGCTACACCTTC. This gives the protein CASSQEGADYGYTF.